This entry lists 21 T cell receptor beta chains sequenced from one sample in a study of shared clonotypes between healthy human individuals. Sequencing was performed with immunoSEQ multiplex PCR; in TCRdb, only in-frame clones are kept and a portion is missing. The sample gives about 990,000 clones, roughly 74% of which show up once; under 0.8% is in the top ten. Sequencing was performed on memory CD4+ T cells from PBMCs. Stated subset: CD45RA-negative fraction. Every receptor here comes from a man aged 18 to 29 in good health. Some clones in this sample may be carry-over from other donors' samples.

The genes are TRBV5-5 and TRBJ2-3, with D maybe TRBD2 (7 bases). Germline CDR1 reads SGHKS; CDR2 reads YYEKEE (reference sequence). V lost 4 bases and J 2 bases, leaving 17 bases between the germline ends. The CDR3 covers 16 residues. This chain's CDR3 is CASSAGGALHTDTQYF. DNA of the CDR3: TGTGCCAGCAGCGCTGGGGGGGCCCTCCACACAGATACGCAGTATTTT.

The sample holds a few counts of this clone. The sample contains more than one DNA sequence encoding this CDR3. The V gene is TRBV6-1, the J gene TRBJ1-1; the D gene is possibly TRBD1 (5 bases). The V gene lost 5 bases and the J gene lost 1 base, with 8 bases spanning the gap. Germline CDR1 and CDR2: MNHNS and SASEGT. This CDR3 contains 13 residues. The CDR3 here is CASSNQGNTEAFF. CDR3 DNA: TGTGCCAGCAGTAACCAGGGGAACACTGAAGCTTTCTTT.

The J gene is TRBJ1-2, the V gene TRBV28; TRBD1 is a possible D gene (6 bases). Trimming removed 3 bases at V and 4 bases at J, with 21 bases between. The V gene's germline CDR1 is MDHEN and CDR2 SYDVKM. The CDR3 spans 17 residues. CDR3 protein: CASSFPGSGGRVYGYTF. In nucleotides, the CDR3 is TGTGCCAGCAGTTTCCCAGGGTCGGGGGGGCGCGTCTATGGCTACACCTTC.

This clone has only one observation. The rearrangement links TRBV4-2 to TRBJ2-5; the match to TRBD2 covers 9 bases. CDR3 length equals 16 residues. V lost 4 bases and J lost 4; bases outside the gene matches: 10. The germline CDR1 and CDR2 sequences are LGHNA and YNFKEQ. The CDR3 sequence: CASSPRLAEPGETQYF. DNA for the CDR3: TGTGCCAGCAGCCCACGACTAGCGGAGCCGGGAGAGACCCAGTACTTC.

V gene TRBV18 combines with J gene TRBJ2-7, with 11 positions matching TRBD1. Looked up from germline, CDR1 is KGHSH and CDR2 is LQKENI. V dropped 3 bases and J dropped 3; count of bases not matched to a gene: 4. This CDR3 has 15 amino acids. CDR3 DNA: TGTGCCAGCTCACCTGGACAGGGGGCAGTCTACGAGCAGTACTTC. Amino acids: CASSPGQGAVYEQYF.

V and J are TRBV4-2 and TRBJ1-1; D perhaps matches TRBD1 (5 bases). The CDR3 consists of 16 residues. The V end lost 0 bases, the J end lost 2 bases, and 13 bases lay between the germline ends. CDR1 is LGHNA and CDR2 is YNFKEQ in the germline V gene. The CDR3 DNA is TGTGCCAGCAGCCAAGACCTGGGGCGCGACAACACTGAAGCTTTCTTT. It yields the protein CASSQDLGRDNTEAFF.

The V call is TRBV28, the J call TRBJ2-1; D possibly corresponds to TRBD2 (5 bases). V dropped 4 bases and J dropped 0 bases, with 10 bases sitting between them. The CDR3 is made up of 15 amino acids. Per germline, CDR1 MDHEN and CDR2 SYDVKM. The DNA for the CDR3 is TGTGCCAGCAGTTCGCCGGGGAGCTCCTACAATGAGCAGTTCTTC. This gives the protein CASSSPGSSYNEQFF.

This rearrangement joins TRBV2 to TRBJ1-2; D call uncertain. V was trimmed by 3 bases and J by 2 bases, leaving 7 bases between them. The CDR3 runs to 13 residues. The germline gives CDR1 SNHLY, CDR2 FYNNEI. CDR3 loop: CASSEPQNYGYTF. CDR3 DNA sequence: TGTGCCAGCAGTGAGCCCCAGAACTATGGCTACACCTTC. The variable domain in full, with the rest retrieved from reference TRBV2 and TRBJ1-2, is EPEVTQTPSHQVTQMGQEVILRCVPISNHLYFYWYRQILGQKVEFLVSFYNNEISEKSEIFDDQFSVERPDGSNFTLKIRSTKLEDSAMYFCASSEPQNYGYTFGSGTRLTVV.

The rearrangement links TRBV5-1 to TRBJ2-1; TRBD1 matches 7 bases. CDR3 length equals 14 residues. Germline trimming cut 4 bases from V and 1 base from J; bases unmatched to any gene: 2. Germline lookup yields CDR1 SGHRS and CDR2 YFSETQ. This CDR3 reads CASSVTGSYNEQFF. DNA for the CDR3: TGCGCCAGCAGCGTGACAGGGTCCTACAATGAGCAGTTCTTC.

This clone was seen a few times. The rearrangement joins TRBV5-6 to TRBJ1-1; D possibly corresponds to TRBD1 (6 bases). The CDR3 runs to 15 residues. Germline CDR1 reads SGHDT; CDR2 reads YYEEEE. V shed 4 bases and J shed 2 bases, with 15 bases lying between them. CDR3 loop: CASSPTGTLNTEAFF. The CDR3 DNA reads TGTGCCAGCAGCCCCACCGGGACACTAAACACTGAAGCTTTCTTT.

The CDR3 DNA reads TGCAGTGCCGAGGGGGGGAACGAAGCTTTCTTT. It is translated as CSAEGGNEAFF. J is TRBJ1-1 and V is TRBV20-1, with D tentatively TRBD1 (6 bases). Germline V gene lookup returns CDR1 DFQATT and CDR2 SNEGSKA (reference sequence). The ends were cut back, 6 bases at V and 8 bases at J, with 13 bases in the middle. The CDR3 totals 11 residues.

This clone was observed a single time. This chain joins TRBV18 and TRBJ1-1, with D unresolved. CDR3 length: 15 amino acids. The V end was cut by 1 base, the J end by 0 bases, with 9 bases between. Germline V gene sequence: CDR1 KGHSH, CDR2 LQKENI. The CDR3 sequence is CASSPLGDLNTEAFF. The DNA of the CDR3 is TGTGCCAGCTCACCACTTGGGGATCTGAACACTGAAGCTTTCTTT.

This clone has just one count. The rearrangement uses TRBV11-2 and TRBJ2-7, with 8 nucleotides matching TRBD2. Germline CDR1 SGHAT, CDR2 FQNNGV. V trimming: 4 bases; J trimming: 4 bases; junction bases outside the gene matches: 0. The CDR3 is 12 residues long. CDR3 protein: CASSSGGYEQYF. Written as DNA, the CDR3 is TGTGCCAGCAGCTCGGGAGGGTACGAGCAGTACTTC.

Regarding this clone: A read error is possible here, since a much larger clone lies one base away. The CDR3 region has the DNA TGTGCCAGCAGTCCTGGGACAGATACGCAGTATTTT. Translating it yields CASSPGTDTQYF. V gene TRBV28 combines with J gene TRBJ2-3; the D is unclear. Per germline, CDR1 MDHEN and CDR2 SYDVKM. This CDR3 has 12 amino acids. The V end lost 5 bases, the J end lost 3 bases, and 6 bases lay between the germline ends.

With regard to this clone: With a much larger clone just one base away, this may be a read error. This rearrangement joins TRBV28 to TRBJ1-1; TRBD1 is a possible D gene (6 bases). From germline, CDR1 is MDHEN and CDR2 SYDVKM. CDR3 length: 13 amino acids. Trimming removed 5 bases at V and 1 base at J, with 8 bases between. CDR3 sequence reads: CASSGGGNTEAFF. Here the CDR3 DNA reads TGTGCCAGCAGTGGAGGGGGGAACACTGAAGCTTTCTTT.

The V and J genes are TRBV5-8 and TRBJ1-5, with D uncertain. Deletions cut 5 bases from V and 0 bases from J, with 9 bases between. CDR3 size: 14 residues. The germline V gene encodes CDR1 SGHTS and CDR2 YDEGEE. CDR3 bases: TGTGCCAGCAGACAGAGATATAGCAATCAGCCCCAGCATTTT. It is translated as CASRQRYSNQPQHF.

This clone was seen once. A much larger clone lies one base from this, so it may be a read error. The same CDR3 arises from other DNA sequences in this sample as well. The chain has TRBV7-9 and TRBJ2-7; the D is unclear. The CDR3 has 13 residues. Per germline, CDR1 SEHNR and CDR2 FQNEAQ (reference sequence). This chain's CDR3 is CASRLGRDYEQYF. CDR3 DNA: TGTGCCAGCAGGTTAGGTAGGGACTACGAGCAGTACTTC.

The chain joins TRBV6-5 to TRBJ1-5, with 9 positions matching TRBD1. The germline V gene encodes CDR1 MNHEY and CDR2 SVGAGI. The CDR3 sequence is 13 residues long. Germline trimming cut 1 base from V and 13 bases from J; bases unmatched to any gene: 5. The CDR3 loop reads CASSYFPGQGQHF. CDR3 bases: TGTGCCAGCAGTTACTTCCCTGGACAGGGGCAGCATTTT.

This clone has a count of ten or more. This chain uses TRBV27 with TRBJ2-5, with TRBD2 identical over 9 bases. Germline CDR1 MNHEY, CDR2 SMNVEV (reference sequence). This CDR3 contains 22 residues. The V and J ends lost 3 bases and 1 base, in that order; junction bases with no gene match: 24. The CDR3 loop reads CASSLEETSGGKPRGSQETQYF. CDR3 sequence (DNA): TGTGCCAGCAGTTTGGAAGAGACTAGCGGAGGGAAACCCCGGGGGTCCCAAGAGACCCAGTACTTC.

The rearrangement uses TRBV5-1 and TRBJ2-7, with TRBD2 as a possible D gene (5 bases). This CDR3 has 14 residues. V was cut by 4 bases and J by 0 bases, with 11 bases left in between. Germline CDR1 and CDR2: SGHRS and YFSETQ. The CDR3 DNA reads as TGCGCCAGCAGCGTACTCGGGGTCTCCTACGAGCAGTACTTC. It specifies CASSVLGVSYEQYF. Based on the CDR3 plus reference TRBV5-1 and TRBJ2-7, the full variable domain is KAGVTQTPRYLIKTRGQQVTLSCSPISGHRSVSWYQQTPGQGLQFLFEYFSETQRNKGNFPGRFSGRQFSNSRSEMNVSTLELGDSALYLCASSVLGVSYEQYFGPGTRLTVT.

The chain is built from TRBV7-9 and TRBJ2-7, with D unresolved. The ends were cut back, 1 base at V and 4 bases at J, with 8 bases in the middle. The V gene's germline CDR1 is SEHNR and CDR2 FQNEAQ (reference sequence). The CDR3 length is 13 residues. CDR3 sequence reads: CASSLGGDYEQYF. The DNA of the CDR3 is TGTGCCAGCAGCTTAGGAGGAGATTACGAGCAGTACTTC.